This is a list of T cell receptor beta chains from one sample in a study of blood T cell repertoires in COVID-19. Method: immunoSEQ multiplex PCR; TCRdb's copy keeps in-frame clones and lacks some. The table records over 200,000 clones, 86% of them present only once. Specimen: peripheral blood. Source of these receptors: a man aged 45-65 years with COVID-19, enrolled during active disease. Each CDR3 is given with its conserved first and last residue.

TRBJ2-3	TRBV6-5	CASIVRGGTDTQYF
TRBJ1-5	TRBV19	CASSTTGPNQPQHF
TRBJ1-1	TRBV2	CASSEGHPPGTEAFF
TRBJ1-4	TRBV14	CASSQDLSTGNEKLFF
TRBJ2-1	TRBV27	CASTPTRVSYNEQFF
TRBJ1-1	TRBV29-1	CSVVEGAAFF
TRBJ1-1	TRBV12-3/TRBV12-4	CASSWTGTEAFF
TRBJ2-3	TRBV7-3	CASSSGQETQYF
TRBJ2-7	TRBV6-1	CASSEADRSNYEQYF
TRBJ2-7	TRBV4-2	CASARDRTYEQYF
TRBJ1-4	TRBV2	CASKGGVGEKLFF
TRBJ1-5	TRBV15	CATSTGTGISPQHF
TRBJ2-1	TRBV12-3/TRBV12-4	CASSFSLNEQFF
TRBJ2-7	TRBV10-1	CASSEAPGTSGSIGLGYEQYF
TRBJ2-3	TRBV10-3	CAIRTGGVSTDTQYF
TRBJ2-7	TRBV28	CASRLRTPPLSYEQYF
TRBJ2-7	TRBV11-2	CASSFLGERGYEQYF
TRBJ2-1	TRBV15	CATSNPGQGVNEQFF
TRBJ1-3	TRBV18	CASSPGDIGNTIYF
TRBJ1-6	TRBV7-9	CASSSGQGDSPLHF
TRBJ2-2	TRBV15	CATSRGALAGGANTGELFF
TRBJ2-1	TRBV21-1	CASSRKRGVTYNEQFF
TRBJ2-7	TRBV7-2	CASSSLSYEQYF
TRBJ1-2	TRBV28	CASSRPGAQGYTF
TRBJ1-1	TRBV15	CATSREPQGRGGTEAFF
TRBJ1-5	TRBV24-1	CATSDSGTGGGNQPQHF
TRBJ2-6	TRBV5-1	CASSLQGVGGGANVLTF
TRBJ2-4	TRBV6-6	CASSYEGQEFF
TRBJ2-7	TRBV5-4	CASSPVGGSTDYEQYF
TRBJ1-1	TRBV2	CASRGGRLISRENTEAFF
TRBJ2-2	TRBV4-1	CASSQAPSGGAGTGELFF
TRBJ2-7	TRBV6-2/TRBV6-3	CASSSRHLSGGAYEQYF
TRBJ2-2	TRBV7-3	CASSPTGNTGELFF
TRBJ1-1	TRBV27	CASLTATEAFF
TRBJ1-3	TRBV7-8	CASSKTVSGNTIYF
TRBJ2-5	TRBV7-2	CASSQTPAYQETQYF
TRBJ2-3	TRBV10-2	CASTAAGVPDTQYF